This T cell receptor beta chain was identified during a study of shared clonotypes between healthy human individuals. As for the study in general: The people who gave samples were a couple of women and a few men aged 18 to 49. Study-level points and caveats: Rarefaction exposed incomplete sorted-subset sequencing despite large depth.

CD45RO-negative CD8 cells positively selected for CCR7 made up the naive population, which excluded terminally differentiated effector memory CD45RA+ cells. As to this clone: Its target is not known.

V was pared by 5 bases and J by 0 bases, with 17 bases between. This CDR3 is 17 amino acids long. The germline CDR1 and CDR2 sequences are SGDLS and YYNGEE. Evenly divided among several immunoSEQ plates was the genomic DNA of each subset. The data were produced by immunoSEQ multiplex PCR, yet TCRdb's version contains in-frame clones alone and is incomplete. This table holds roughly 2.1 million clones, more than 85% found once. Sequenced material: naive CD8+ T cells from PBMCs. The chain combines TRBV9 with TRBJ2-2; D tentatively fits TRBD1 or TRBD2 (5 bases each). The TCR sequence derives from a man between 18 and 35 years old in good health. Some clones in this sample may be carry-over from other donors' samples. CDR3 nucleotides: TGTGCCAGCAGAGTTGGGGGTACGGAGGCGAACACCGGGGAGCTGTTTTTT. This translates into CASRVGGTEANTGELFF. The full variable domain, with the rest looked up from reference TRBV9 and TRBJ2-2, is DSGVTQTPKHLITATGQRVTLRCSPRSGDLSVYWYQQSLDQGLQFLIQYYNGEERAKGNILERFSAQQFPDLHSELNLSSLELGDSALYFCASRVGGTEANTGELFFGEGSRLTVL.